The 16 T cell receptor beta chains given below trace back to one sample, sequenced in a study of technical replicates of blood from a few donors. Data came from immunoSEQ multiplex PCR; TCRdb stores just in-frame clones and leaves some out. The top ten clones hold approximately 0.2% of a sample with over 65,000 clones, almost 98% of them seen once. The sample comprised T cells isolated from PBMCs. These receptors were collected from a human donor in good health.

This rearrangement joins TRBV25-1 to TRBJ2-2; D remains unclear. V was trimmed by 1 base and J by 7 bases, leaving 10 bases between them. CDR1 MGHDK and CDR2 SYGVNS come from the germline V gene. The CDR3 has 14 residues. The CDR3 DNA sequence: TGTGCCAGCAGTGAATGGAGAGAAGTCGGGGAGCTGTTTTTT. As protein: CASSEWREVGELFF.

The CDR3 loop is CASSEGQGGNQPQHF. The CDR3, as DNA: TGTGCCAGCAGTGAAGGGCAGGGGGGCAATCAGCCCCAGCATTTT. The genes are TRBV2 and TRBJ1-5; 7 nucleotides match TRBD1. J gave up 2 bases and V 1 base, and 2 bases lay outside the gene matches. Germline CDR1 and CDR2: SNHLY and FYNNEI. CDR3 size: 15 residues. Filled out from reference TRBV2 and TRBJ1-5, the complete variable domain reads EPEVTQTPSHQVTQMGQEVILRCVPISNHLYFYWYRQILGQKVEFLVSFYNNEISEKSEIFDDQFSVERPDGSNFTLKIRSTKLEDSAMYFCASSEGQGGNQPQHFGDGTRLSIL.

The chain joins TRBV5-1 to TRBJ2-3, with D unresolved. There are 13 residues in the CDR3. V lost 6 bases to trimming and J lost 3 bases, with 11 bases between them. The V gene's germline CDR1 is SGHRS and CDR2 YFSETQ. CDR3: CASTPINTDTQYF. The CDR3 region has the DNA TGCGCCAGCACCCCTATTAATACAGATACGCAGTATTTT.

The rearrangement joins TRBV9 to TRBJ2-3; unclear D gene. Per germline, CDR1 SGDLS and CDR2 YYNGEE. Trimming pared 1 base from V and 1 base from J, leaving 13 bases between. This CDR3 is built from 16 residues. CDR3 in amino acids: CASSVPPRGRTDTQYF. Written as DNA, the CDR3 is TGTGCCAGCAGCGTACCCCCCCGTGGCCGCACAGATACGCAGTATTTT.

The chain couples TRBV5-1 to TRBJ2-7, with 8 positions matching TRBD1. V shed 4 bases, J shed 2 bases, and the junction held 5 bases outside the gene matches. Germline CDR1 and CDR2: SGHRS and YFSETQ. The CDR3 contains 14 residues. DNA of the CDR3: TGCGCCAGCAGCCGGAGGGACAGGCCCTACGAGCAGTACTTC. It yields the protein CASSRRDRPYEQYF.

The J gene is TRBJ2-7, the V gene TRBV5-1, with 8 positions matching TRBD1. Germline assignment: CDR1 SGHRS and CDR2 YFSETQ. The CDR3 length is 16 residues. V lost 0 bases, J lost 1 base, and 6 bases stayed unmatched. CDR3 protein: CASSLEDRGWSYEQYF. CDR3 coding DNA: TGCGCCAGCAGCTTGGAAGACAGGGGATGGTCCTACGAGCAGTACTTC.

This chain connects TRBV11-3 to TRBJ2-3, with 7 bases that match TRBD1. V shed 5 bases and J 4 bases; nucleotides not matched to a gene: 12. The CDR3 totals 16 residues. The germline V gene has CDR1 SGHNT and CDR2 YENEEA. The CDR3 sequence: CASSESTFTGADTQYF. CDR3 bases: TGTGCCAGCAGCGAGTCAACCTTTACAGGGGCAGATACGCAGTATTTT.

This rearrangement joins TRBV7-2 to TRBJ2-7; 7 positions match TRBD2. This CDR3 is 17 amino acids long. V dropped 5 bases and J dropped 0; count of bases not matched to a gene: 13. Germline loops: CDR1 SGHTA, CDR2 FQGNSA. CDR3 DNA sequence: TGTGCCAGCAGCCCACTGGGGGAGGGTCCGATCTCCTACGAGCAGTACTTC. Amino acid sequence: CASSPLGEGPISYEQYF.

The chain links TRBV10-1 to TRBJ2-1; 11 nucleotides agree with TRBD2. Germline values: CDR1 WNHNN, CDR2 SYGVQD (reference sequence). This CDR3 region has 15 residues. After removal of 5 bases from V and 4 bases from J, the junction contained 4 bases not matched to a gene. CDR3 loop: CASSTGTSGYNEQFF. For the CDR3, the DNA is TGCGCCAGCAGTACCGGGACTAGCGGATACAATGAGCAGTTCTTC.

The chain links TRBV10-3 to TRBJ2-7; 10 positions match TRBD2. J lost 4 bases, V lost 4 bases, and 7 bases had no gene match. The CDR3 has 15 amino acids. Looked up from germline, CDR1 is ENHRY and CDR2 is SYGVKD. CDR3 DNA: TGTGCCATCAGTGGGAGAGCGGGAGGGACTTACGAGCAGTACTTC. It is translated as CAISGRAGGTYEQYF.

The V gene is TRBV14, the J gene TRBJ2-7; D is perhaps TRBD2 (5 bases). The CDR3 loop spans 16 amino acids. V was cut by 2 bases and J by 1 base, with 15 bases left in between. The germline gives CDR1 SGHDN, CDR2 FVKESK. CDR3 DNA: TGTGCCAGCAGCCAAAGCTACTTACTAGGATCCTACGAGCAGTACTTC. Its translation is CASSQSYLLGSYEQYF.

The V call is TRBV6-1, the J call TRBJ2-1; 7 bases are shared with TRBD2. With V trimmed by 4 bases and J by 8 bases, 8 bases remained unmatched. CDR1 is MNHNS, CDR2 SASEGT, per germline. The CDR3 runs to 14 residues. The CDR3 region is CASSAGLPPHEQFF. The DNA for the CDR3 is TGTGCCAGCAGTGCGGGACTACCACCCCATGAGCAGTTCTTC.

The rearrangement links TRBV6-5 to TRBJ2-1, with TRBD1 as a possible D gene (6 bases). Germline lookup yields CDR1 MNHEY and CDR2 SVGAGI. The CDR3 consists of 15 residues. Trimming cost V 5 bases and J 7 bases, with 18 bases left between them. The CDR3 region has the DNA TGTGCCAGCAGTAGTTACTCCCGACAGGAAAATGAGCAGTTCTTC. Protein: CASSSYSRQENEQFF.

This chain connects TRBV6-5 to TRBJ1-6; 8 nucleotides line up with TRBD1. The CDR3 extends over 14 amino acids. Germline values: CDR1 MNHEY, CDR2 SVGAGI. V lost 4 bases to trimming and J lost 8 bases; unmatched junction nucleotides: 4. The CDR3 DNA is TGTGCCAGCAGTTTCCAGGGGGCACATTCACCCCTCCACTTT. Protein: CASSFQGAHSPLHF.

The chain employs TRBV4-1 and TRBJ2-1, with 7 bases fitting TRBD2. The CDR3 contains 14 residues. Germline V gene data show CDR1 as MGHRA and CDR2 as YSYEKL. V was pared by 7 bases and J by 0 bases, with 3 bases of the junction left unmatched. The CDR3 DNA reads TGCGCCAGCACACCTAGCGGCTCCTACAATGAGCAGTTCTTC. This translates into CASTPSGSYNEQFF.

The chain recombines TRBV9 with TRBJ1-5, with 8 bases aligning to TRBD1. Germline V gives CDR1 SGDLS, CDR2 YYNGEE. The CDR3 totals 15 residues. V trimming: 0 bases; J trimming: 5 bases; junction bases outside the gene matches: 4. The CDR3 protein is CASSVGIQGDQPQHF. The CDR3 bases are TGTGCCAGCAGCGTAGGAATACAGGGGGATCAGCCCCAGCATTTT.